A selection of T cell receptor beta chains follows, all from one sample in a study of blood T cell repertoires in COVID-19. Profiled with immunoSEQ multiplex PCR; TCRdb holds only in-frame clones, not every one. This sample yields about 250,000 clones, of which more than 70% are seen a single time; 0.99% belongs to the top ten. The sample taken for sequencing was peripheral blood. Source of these receptors: a woman between 40 and 50 years old who had recovered from COVID-19. Each CDR3 is given with its conserved first and last residue. Each record gives: J gene, V gene, D gene, clone size, CDR3 DNA, CDR3 protein. D genes are given only for firm matches. Only some rows state a clone size, as once, few, many or a class for expanded clones.

TRBJ2-2,TRBV12-2,NA,NA,TGTGCAAGTCGCCCAGGGGCGGGGGTGTACACCGGGGAGCTGTTTTTT,CASRPGAGVYTGELFF
TRBJ2-7,TRBV9,TRBD2,NA,TGTGCCAGCAGCCCGGGACTAGCGGGAGGGCCCCCTTACGAGCAGTACTTC,CASSPGLAGGPPYEQYF
TRBJ2-1,TRBV4-3,TRBD2,NA,TGCGCCAGCAGCCAGACTAGCGGGCACAATGAGCAGTTCTTC,CASSQTSGHNEQFF
TRBJ2-6,TRBV18,NA,NA,TGTGCCAGCTCAGGCTTGGCTGGGGCCAACGTCCTGACTTTC,CASSGLAGANVLTF
TRBJ2-1,TRBV5-1,TRBD2,NA,TGCGCCAGCAGCGGGGAGCCTAGCGGGAGGGCCCAGCAGTTCTTC,CASSGEPSGRAQQFF
TRBJ1-5,TRBV2,NA,NA,TGTGCCAGCACCGACGGGTATAGCAATCAGCCCCAGCATTTT,CASTDGYSNQPQHF
TRBJ1-5,TRBV6-5,NA,NA,TGTGCCAGCAGTTTTCTACAGGCACATCAGCCCCAGCATTTT,CASSFLQAHQPQHF
TRBJ2-3,TRBV11-2,TRBD2,NA,TGTGCCAGCAGCTTAGGGGCCACAGCGGGAGGGGCAGATACGCAGTATTTT,CASSLGATAGGADTQYF
TRBJ2-7,TRBV5-1,TRBD1,NA,TGCGCCAGCAGGGTCACCGGGACAGTCTACGAGCAGTACTTC,CASRVTGTVYEQYF
TRBJ1-1,TRBV5-1,TRBD1,NA,TGCGCCAGCAGCCCGGACGGACAGGGTGCCACTGAAGCTTTCTTT,CASSPDGQGATEAFF
TRBJ2-3,TRBV12-3/TRBV12-4,NA,NA,TGTGCCAGCAGCCCCACGCGGGATACGCAGTATTTT,CASSPTRDTQYF
TRBJ2-1,TRBV7-6,NA,NA,TGTGCCAGCAGCTCCAGCCAGGGTAATGAGCAGTTCTTC,CASSSSQGNEQFF
TRBJ1-1,TRBV6-5,NA,NA,TGTGCCAGCAGTTACTTGTCTACTTTGAACACTGAAGCTTTCTTT,CASSYLSTLNTEAFF
TRBJ2-5,TRBV4-1,TRBD1,once,TGCGCCAGCAGCCCAACAGGGGGGAAAGAGACCCAGTACTTC,CASSPTGGKETQYF
TRBJ2-3,TRBV5-6,NA,NA,TGTGCCAGCAGCTTCGGGCTAGCAGCAGATACGCAGTATTTT,CASSFGLAADTQYF
TRBJ2-7,TRBV4-3,NA,once,TGCGCCAGCAGCCAAGATCCCGGGAGAGGGCAGTACTTC,CASSQDPGRGQYF
TRBJ2-7,TRBV7-3,TRBD1,NA,TGTGCCAGCGGGCAGGGGGCCGGCGAGCAGTACTTC,CASGQGAGEQYF
TRBJ2-5,TRBV6-5,TRBD2,NA,TGTGCCAGGGGACTAGCCCAAGAGACCCAGTACTTC,CARGLAQETQYF
TRBJ1-2,TRBV27,TRBD1,NA,TGTGCCAGCAGTCCGAGACAGGGTCGGGGCTACACCTTC,CASSPRQGRGYTF
TRBJ2-5,TRBV18,NA,NA,TGTGCCAGCTCACCACAGGGGCGGTGGGAGACCCAGTACTTC,CASSPQGRWETQYF
TRBJ2-1,TRBV7-2,TRBD2,NA,TGTGCCAGCAGCCCCGGCGGGAGGGCCGGCGAGCAGTTCTTC,CASSPGGRAGEQFF
TRBJ2-7,TRBV6-2/TRBV6-3,TRBD2,NA,TGTGCCAGCCGCCCTCCCGGGGGGGAGCAGTACTTC,CASRPPGGEQYF
TRBJ2-7,TRBV5-4,TRBD2,NA,TGTGCCAGCAGCCCTCCTAGCGGCCCCTACGAGCAGTACTTC,CASSPPSGPYEQYF
TRBJ2-2,TRBV3-1/TRBV3-2,TRBD2,NA,TGTGCCAGCAGCCGGGCGGGCGGGAGGTACACCGGGGAGCTGTTTTTT,CASSRAGGRYTGELFF